The sequence of this TCR beta chain was determined in a study of blood T cell repertoires in COVID-19. Profiling relied on immunoSEQ multiplex PCR, and the TCRdb table lists in-frame clones only, not all of them. The sample records roughly 180,000 clones, approximately 85% being singletons. With 10 bases clipped from V and 4 bases from J, the junction kept 7 bases outside the gene matches. Per the germline V gene, CDR1 is SNHLY and CDR2 is FYNNEI. The CDR3 has 13 residues. The sequenced material came from peripheral blood. This clonotype was obtained from a woman aged 60-75 years with COVID-19, enrolled during active disease. This chain uses TRBV2 with TRBJ1-5; TRBD1 aligns across 7 bases. The CDR3 DNA reads TGTGCCACAACAGGGGTTCGTAATCAGCCCCAGCATTTT. Residues: CATTGVRNQPQHF.